This T cell receptor (beta chain) is from a study of metastatic and nonmetastatic thyroid tumors. Only a few counts were recorded for this clone. Thyroid surgery was preceded by no treatment in any patient. TCRdb re-analyzed the PCR reads through MiXCR. This table holds around 19,000 clones, approximately 15% found once. The CDR3 length is 14 residues. V gave up 3 bases and J gave up 1 base, with 9 bases separating them. The rearrangement links TRBV12-3 or TRBV12-4 to TRBJ1-1; D gene unclear. The receptor's source is a female donor with papillary thyroid cancer or a benign thyroid nodule (not recorded which). Some clones in this sample may be carry-over from other donors' samples. The specimen was tumor tissue. The CDR3 loop is CASSFSHSNTEAFF. As DNA, the CDR3 is TGTGCCAGCAGTTTTAGTCACTCGAACACTGAAGCTTTCTTT.